Sequencing of this T cell receptor beta chain was carried out in a study of blood T cell repertoires in COVID-19. Study background: Samples representing acute and convalescent COVID-19 were sourced from the United States, Italy and Spain. PBMCs, B-cell-depleted T cells, or T cells were the source of the cDNA or gDNA that made up the material.

TCRdb's table, derived via immunoSEQ multiplex PCR, lists solely in-frame clones and lacks some. The sample has around 170,000 clones, approximately 74% seen once; the top ten hold 3%. In germline, CDR1 is MNHEY, CDR2 SMNVEV (reference sequence). Trimming took 7 bases from V and 3 from J; bases not matched to a gene: 4. CDR3 length: 13 amino acids. The sequence was collected from a woman over 75 with acute or convalescent COVID-19. The sequenced material came from peripheral blood. This sequence joins TRBV27 and TRBJ2-3, with 7 bases fitting TRBD2. The CDR3 sequence is CASKWGGTDTQYF. The CDR3 bases are TGTGCCAGCAAGTGGGGGGGGACAGATACGCAGTATTTT.